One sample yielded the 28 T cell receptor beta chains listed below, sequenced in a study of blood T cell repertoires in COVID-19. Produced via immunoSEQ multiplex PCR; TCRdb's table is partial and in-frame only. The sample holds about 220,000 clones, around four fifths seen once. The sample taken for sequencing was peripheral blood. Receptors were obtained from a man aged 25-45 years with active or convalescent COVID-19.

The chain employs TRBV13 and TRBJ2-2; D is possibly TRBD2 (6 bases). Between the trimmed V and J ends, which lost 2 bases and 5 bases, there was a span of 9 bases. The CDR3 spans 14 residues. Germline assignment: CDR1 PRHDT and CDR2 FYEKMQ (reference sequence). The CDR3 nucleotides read TGTGCCAGCAGCTTAAGGCGGGGAACCGGGGAGCTGTTTTTT. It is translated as CASSLRRGTGELFF.

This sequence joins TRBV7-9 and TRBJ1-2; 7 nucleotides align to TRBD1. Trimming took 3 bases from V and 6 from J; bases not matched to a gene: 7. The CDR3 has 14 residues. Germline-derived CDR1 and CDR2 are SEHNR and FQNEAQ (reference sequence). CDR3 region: CASSFVGGAHGYTF. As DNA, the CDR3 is TGTGCCAGCAGCTTTGTAGGGGGCGCCCATGGCTACACCTTC.

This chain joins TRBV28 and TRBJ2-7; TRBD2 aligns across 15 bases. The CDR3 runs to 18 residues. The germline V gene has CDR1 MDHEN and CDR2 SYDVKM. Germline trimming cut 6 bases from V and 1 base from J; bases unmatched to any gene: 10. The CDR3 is CASSSPGLAGGLSYEQYF. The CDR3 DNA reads TGTGCCAGCAGCTCCCCAGGACTAGCGGGAGGGTTGTCCTACGAGCAGTACTTC. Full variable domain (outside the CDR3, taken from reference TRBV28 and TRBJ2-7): DVKVTQSSRYLVKRTGEKVFLECVQDMDHENMFWYRQDPGLGLRLIYFSYDVKMKEKGDIPEGYSVSREKKERFSLILESASTNQTSMYLCASSSPGLAGGLSYEQYFGPGTRLTVT.

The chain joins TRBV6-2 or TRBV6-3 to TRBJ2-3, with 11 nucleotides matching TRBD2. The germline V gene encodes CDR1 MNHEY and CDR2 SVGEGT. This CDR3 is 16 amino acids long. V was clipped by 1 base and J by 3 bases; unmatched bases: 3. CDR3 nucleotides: TGTGCCAGCAGTTACTTGGCTAGCGGGAGGACAGATACGCAGTATTTT. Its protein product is CASSYLASGRTDTQYF.

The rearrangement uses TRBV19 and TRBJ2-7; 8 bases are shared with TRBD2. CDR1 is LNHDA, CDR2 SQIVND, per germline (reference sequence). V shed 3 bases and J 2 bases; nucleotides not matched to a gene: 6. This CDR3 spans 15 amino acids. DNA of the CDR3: TGTGCCAGTAGTATGTTAGCGGGGCCTGCCTACGAGCAGTACTTC. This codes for CASSMLAGPAYEQYF.

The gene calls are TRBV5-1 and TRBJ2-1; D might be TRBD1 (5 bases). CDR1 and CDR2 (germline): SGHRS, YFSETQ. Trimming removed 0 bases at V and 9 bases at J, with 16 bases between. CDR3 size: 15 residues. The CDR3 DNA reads TGCGCCAGCAGCTTGGCTAATGCAGGGTTCGGTGAGCAGTTCTTC. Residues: CASSLANAGFGEQFF.

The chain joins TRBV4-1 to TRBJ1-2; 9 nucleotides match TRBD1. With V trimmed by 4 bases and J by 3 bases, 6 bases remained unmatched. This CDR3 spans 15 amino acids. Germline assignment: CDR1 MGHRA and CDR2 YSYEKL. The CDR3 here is CASSPTDRGDYGYTF. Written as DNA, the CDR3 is TGCGCCAGCAGCCCCACGGACAGGGGCGACTATGGCTACACCTTC.

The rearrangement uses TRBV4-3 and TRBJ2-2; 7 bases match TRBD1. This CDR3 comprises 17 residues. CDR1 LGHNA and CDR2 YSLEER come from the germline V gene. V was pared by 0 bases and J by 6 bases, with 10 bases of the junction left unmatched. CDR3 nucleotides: TGCGCCAGCAGCCAAGATCCGGCCCAAGGGGGCCCCGGGGAGCTGTTTTTT. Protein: CASSQDPAQGGPGELFF.

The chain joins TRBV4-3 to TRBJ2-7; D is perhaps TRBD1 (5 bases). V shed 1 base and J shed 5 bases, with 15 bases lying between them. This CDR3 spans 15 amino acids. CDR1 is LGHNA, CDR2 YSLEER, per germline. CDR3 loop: CASSQGTQGPHEQYF. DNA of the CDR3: TGCGCCAGCAGCCAAGGTACCCAGGGCCCACACGAGCAGTACTTC.

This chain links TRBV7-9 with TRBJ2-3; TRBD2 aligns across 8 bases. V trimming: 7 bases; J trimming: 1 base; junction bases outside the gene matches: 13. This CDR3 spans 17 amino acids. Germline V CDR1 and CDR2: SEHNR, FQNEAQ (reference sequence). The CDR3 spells CASTRVTGGGGTDTQYF. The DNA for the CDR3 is TGTGCCAGCACCCGGGTGACGGGGGGGGGCGGCACAGATACGCAGTATTTT. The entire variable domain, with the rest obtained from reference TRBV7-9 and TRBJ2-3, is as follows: DTGVSQNPRHKITKRGQNVTFRCDPISEHNRLYWYRQTLGQGPEFLTYFQNEAQLEKSRLLSDRFSAERPKGSFSTLEIQRTEQGDSAMYLCASTRVTGGGGTDTQYFGPGTRLTVL.

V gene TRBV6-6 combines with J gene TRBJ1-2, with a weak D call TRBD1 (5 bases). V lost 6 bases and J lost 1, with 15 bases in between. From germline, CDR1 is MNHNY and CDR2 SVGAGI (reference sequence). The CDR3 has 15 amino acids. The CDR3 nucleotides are TGTGCCAGCAGAAGGGGTCGGGCTAATAACTATGGCTACACCTTC. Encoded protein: CASRRGRANNYGYTF.

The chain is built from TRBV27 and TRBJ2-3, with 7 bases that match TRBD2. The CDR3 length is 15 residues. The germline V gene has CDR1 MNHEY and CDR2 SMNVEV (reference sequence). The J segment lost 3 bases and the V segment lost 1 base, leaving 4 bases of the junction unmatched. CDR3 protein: CASSLWGRVTDTQYF. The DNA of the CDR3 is TGTGCCAGCAGTTTATGGGGGAGGGTAACAGATACGCAGTATTTT.

CDR3: CASNLLAGTDTQYF. The CDR3 DNA reads TGCGCCAGCAACCTTCTAGCGGGAACAGATACGCAGTATTTT. The chain combines TRBV5-1 with TRBJ2-3; TRBD2 matches at 9 bases. CDR3 length equals 14 residues. The V gene's germline CDR1 is SGHRS and CDR2 YFSETQ. V lost 6 bases, J lost 3 bases, and 5 bases stayed unmatched.

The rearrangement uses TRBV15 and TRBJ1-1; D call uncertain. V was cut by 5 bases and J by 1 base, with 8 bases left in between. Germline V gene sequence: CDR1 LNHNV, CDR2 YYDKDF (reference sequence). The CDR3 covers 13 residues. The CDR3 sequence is CATSGRWNTEAFF. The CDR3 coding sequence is TGTGCCACCAGCGGTCGGTGGAACACTGAAGCTTTCTTT. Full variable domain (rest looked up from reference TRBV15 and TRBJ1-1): DAMVIQNPRYQVTQFGKPVTLSCSQTLNHNVMYWYQQKSSQAPKLLFHYYDKDFNNEADTPDNFQSRRPNTSFCFLDIRSPGLGDTAMYLCATSGRWNTEAFFGQGTRLTVV.

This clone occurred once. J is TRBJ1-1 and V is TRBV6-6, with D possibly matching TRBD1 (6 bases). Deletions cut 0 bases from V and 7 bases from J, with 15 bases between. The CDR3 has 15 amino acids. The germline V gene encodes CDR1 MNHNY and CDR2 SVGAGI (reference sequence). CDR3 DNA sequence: TGTGCCAGCAGTTACTCAGGCAGGGGAGAGGGTGAAGCTTTCTTT. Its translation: CASSYSGRGEGEAFF.

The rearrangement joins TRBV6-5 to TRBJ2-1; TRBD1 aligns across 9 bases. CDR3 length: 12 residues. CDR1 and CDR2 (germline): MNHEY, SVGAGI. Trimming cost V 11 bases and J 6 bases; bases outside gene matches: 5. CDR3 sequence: CASRDRANEQFF. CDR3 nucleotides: TGTGCCTCCCGGGACAGGGCCAATGAGCAGTTCTTC.

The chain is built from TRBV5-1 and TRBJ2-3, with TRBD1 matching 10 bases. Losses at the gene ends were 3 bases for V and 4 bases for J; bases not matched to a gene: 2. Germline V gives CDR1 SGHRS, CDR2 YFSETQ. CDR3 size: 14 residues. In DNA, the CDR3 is TGCGCCAGCAGCTCTGGACAGGGGGCAGATACGCAGTATTTT. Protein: CASSSGQGADTQYF.

CDR3 nucleotides: TGTGCCAGCTTGGGAGACGAGCAGTACTTC. Protein product: CASLGDEQYF. The gene calls are TRBV6-5 and TRBJ2-7, with D possibly being TRBD2 (5 bases). CDR3 length equals 10 residues. The germline V gene encodes CDR1 MNHEY and CDR2 SVGAGI. The V end lost 8 bases, the J end lost 5 bases, and 7 bases lay between the germline ends.

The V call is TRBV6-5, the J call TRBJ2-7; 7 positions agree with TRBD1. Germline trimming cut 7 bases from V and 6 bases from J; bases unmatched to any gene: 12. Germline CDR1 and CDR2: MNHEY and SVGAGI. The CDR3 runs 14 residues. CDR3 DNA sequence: TGTGCCAGCACCTCCCTGACAGGGTCGGCCGAGCAGTACTTC. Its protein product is CASTSLTGSAEQYF.

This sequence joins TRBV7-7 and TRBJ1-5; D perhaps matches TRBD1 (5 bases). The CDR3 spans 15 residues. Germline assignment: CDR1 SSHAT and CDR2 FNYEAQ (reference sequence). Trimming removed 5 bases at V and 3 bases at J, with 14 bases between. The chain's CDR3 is CASSTGGGINQPQHF. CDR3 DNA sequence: TGTGCCAGCAGCACCGGGGGGGGGATCAATCAGCCCCAGCATTTT.

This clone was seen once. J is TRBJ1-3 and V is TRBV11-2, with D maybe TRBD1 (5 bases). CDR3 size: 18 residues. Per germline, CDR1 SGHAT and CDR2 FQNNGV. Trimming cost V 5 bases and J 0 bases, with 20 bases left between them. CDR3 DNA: TGTGCCAGCAGCCTACCAGGAGGGGCAGTATTCTCTGGAAACACCATATATTTT. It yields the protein CASSLPGGAVFSGNTIYF. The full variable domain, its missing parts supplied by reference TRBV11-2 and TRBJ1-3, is EAGVAQSPRYKIIEKRQSVAFWCNPISGHATLYWYQQILGQGPKLLIQFQNNGVVDDSQLPKDRFSAERLKGVDSTLKIQPAKLEDSAVYLCASSLPGGAVFSGNTIYFGEGSWLTVV.

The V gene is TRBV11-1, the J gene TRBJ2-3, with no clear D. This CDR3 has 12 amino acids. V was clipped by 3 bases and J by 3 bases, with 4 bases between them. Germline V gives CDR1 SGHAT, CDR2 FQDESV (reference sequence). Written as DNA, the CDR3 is TGTGCCAGCAGCTTTGAGACAGATACGCAGTATTTT. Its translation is CASSFETDTQYF.

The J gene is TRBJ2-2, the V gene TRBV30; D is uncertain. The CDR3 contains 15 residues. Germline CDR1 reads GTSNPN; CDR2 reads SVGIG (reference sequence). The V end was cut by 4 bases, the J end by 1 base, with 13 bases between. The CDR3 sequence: CAWTAGRKNTGELFF. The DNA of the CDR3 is TGTGCCTGGACAGCCGGCAGGAAGAACACCGGGGAGCTGTTTTTT.

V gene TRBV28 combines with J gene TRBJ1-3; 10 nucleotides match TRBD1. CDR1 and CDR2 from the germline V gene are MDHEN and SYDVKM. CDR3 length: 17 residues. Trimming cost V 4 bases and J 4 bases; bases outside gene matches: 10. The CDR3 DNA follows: TGTGCCAGCAGTTCCTACCCTAGGACAGGGGGAGGAAACACCATATATTTT. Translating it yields CASSSYPRTGGGNTIYF. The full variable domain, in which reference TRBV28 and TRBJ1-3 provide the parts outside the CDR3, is DVKVTQSSRYLVKRTGEKVFLECVQDMDHENMFWYRQDPGLGLRLIYFSYDVKMKEKGDIPEGYSVSREKKERFSLILESASTNQTSMYLCASSSYPRTGGGNTIYFGEGSWLTVV.

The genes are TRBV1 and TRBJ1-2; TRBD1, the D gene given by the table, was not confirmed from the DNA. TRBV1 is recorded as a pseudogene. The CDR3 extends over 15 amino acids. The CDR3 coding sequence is TGCACCAGCAGCCAAGTTGGCAGGGGCGGCTATGGCTACACCTTC. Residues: CTSSQVGRGGYGYTF.

The CDR3 is CASGPGVTGELFF. CDR3 in DNA: TGTGCTAGTGGTCCAGGGGTGACCGGGGAGCTGTTTTTT. V usage is TRBV12-5 and J usage is TRBJ2-2; tentatively, D is TRBD1 (6 bases). Germline V gene sequence: CDR1 LGHNT, CDR2 FRNRAP. V lost 5 bases to trimming and J lost 5 bases, with 9 bases between them. The CDR3 is 13 residues long.

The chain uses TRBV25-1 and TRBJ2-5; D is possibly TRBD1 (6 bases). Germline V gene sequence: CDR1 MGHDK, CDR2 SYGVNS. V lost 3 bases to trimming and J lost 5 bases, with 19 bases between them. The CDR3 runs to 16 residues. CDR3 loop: CASSEAGTRSMETQYF. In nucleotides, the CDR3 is TGTGCCAGCAGTGAGGCCGGGACACGGTCAATGGAGACCCAGTACTTC.

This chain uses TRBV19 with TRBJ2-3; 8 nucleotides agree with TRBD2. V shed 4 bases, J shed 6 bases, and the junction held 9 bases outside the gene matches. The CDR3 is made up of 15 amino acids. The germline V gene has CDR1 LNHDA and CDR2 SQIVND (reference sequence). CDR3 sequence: CASSNVAGGMDTQYF. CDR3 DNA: TGTGCCAGTAGTAACGTTGCGGGGGGCATGGATACGCAGTATTTT.